Below are 26 T cell receptor beta chains sequenced from a single sample in a study of tumor-infiltrating lymphocytes in primary liver carcinoma (dated 2017 in TCRdb). Blood RNA was extracted from unsorted whole blood using TRIzol reagent, and germline DNA was obtained with the DNeasy Blood & Tissue kit. Sequencing took place on an Illumina HiSeq 2500. Using a constant-region primer and ProtoScript II reverse transcriptase, TCRbeta-specific cDNA was reverse-transcribed from approximately 0.5 ug total RNA. TCRbeta libraries were built with three nested multiplex PCR rounds, a slightly modified ARM-PCR procedure. The first two PCR rounds used multiplex TRBV1-TRBV30 forward primers with a Cbeta reverse primer, each for approximately 11 cycles. TCRdb took the public reads, trimmed them with fastp at Q25, ran MiXCR for clone calling and kept in-frame beta chains. Identical CDR3 protein sequences are pooled into one entry, listed with their most common genes and DNA. The sample records approximately 300,000 distinct CDR3 sequences, around three fifths of which are singletons. The leading ten clones occupy roughly 10% of the sample.

Source material: peripheral blood. The receptors come from a man aged 40-55 years with primary liver carcinoma and hepatitis B virus infection.

J is TRBJ2-1 and V is TRBV11-2; 12 bases line up with TRBD2. This CDR3 contains 16 residues. Trimming cost V 5 bases and J 8 bases; bases outside gene matches: 10. Germline CDR1 reads SGHAT; CDR2 reads FQNNGV. CDR3 residues: CASSPELAGGPDEQFF. The CDR3 bases are TGTGCCAGCAGCCCCGAACTAGCGGGAGGTCCGGATGAGCAGTTCTTC.

In this sample, this clonotype turned up a few times. A much larger clone lies a single base off, so this may be a read error. V gene TRBV4-2 combines with J gene TRBJ2-7; D might be TRBD2 (5 bases). CDR3 length: 14 amino acids. V was pared by 3 bases and J by 5 bases, with 14 bases between. Germline CDR1 and CDR2: LGHNA and YNFKEQ. CDR3 coding DNA: TGTGCCAGCAGCCACAGCGGCGGAGTAAACGAGCAGTACTTC. It specifies CASSHSGGVNEQYF.

The chain recombines TRBV6-5 with TRBJ2-7; D might be TRBD1 (6 bases). V dropped 4 bases and J dropped 12 bases, with 19 bases sitting between them. The germline V gene encodes CDR1 MNHEY and CDR2 SVGAGI. This CDR3 is 13 amino acids long. The CDR3: CASSSTGSRELYF. The CDR3 nucleotides read TGTGCCAGCAGTTCTACAGGGTCGCGAGAGTTGTACTTC.

A note on this clonotype: Since a much larger clone is just one base distant, this may be a read error. This CDR3 fails to terminate in the conserved phenylalanine or tryptophan, so it likely reflects a read error. This chain joins TRBV29-1 and TRBJ1-2; 8 bases match TRBD1. Trimming removed 6 bases from V and 6 bases from J; junction bases left unmatched: 0. CDR1 is SQVTM, CDR2 ANQGSEA, per germline. This CDR3 comprises 10 residues. The CDR3 here is CSVDRDGYTL. DNA of the CDR3: TGCAGCGTGGACAGGGATGGCTACACCCTC.

This clonotype was seen only a few times. A much larger clone lies one base from this, so it may be a read error. V gene TRBV12-3 or TRBV12-4 combines with J gene TRBJ2-7; 11 bases map to TRBD2. The CDR3 spans 13 residues. V lost 7 bases and J lost 9; bases outside the gene matches: 8. The CDR3: CASILAGESGQYF. As DNA, the CDR3 is TGTGCCAGCATACTAGCGGGAGAGTCCGGGCAGTACTTC.

This clonotype was seen repeatedly, ten times or more. The chain carries TRBV7-8 and TRBJ2-3; D might be TRBD2 (7 bases). This CDR3 contains 15 residues. V lost 7 bases to trimming and J lost 3 bases, with 17 bases between them. CDR1 SGHVS and CDR2 FQNEAQ come from the germline V gene. The CDR3 sequence: CASKRGEGPTDTQYF. The CDR3 DNA reads as TGTGCCAGCAAGAGGGGGGAGGGCCCTACAGATACGCAGTATTTT.

A remark on this clonotype: This could be a read error, since a much larger clone is one nucleotide away. The V gene is TRBV6-1, the J gene TRBJ2-7; D is unclear. CDR1 and CDR2 (germline): MNHNS, SASEGT. There are 13 residues in the CDR3. DNA of the CDR3: TGTGCCTGCAGTGAAGTTGGAACGGGTGAGCAGTACTTC. Translating gives CACSEVGTGEQYF.

This clonotype was counted at least ten times. The chain is built from TRBV10-2 and TRBJ2-1; 10 bases line up with TRBD2. This CDR3 has 16 residues. Germline lookup yields CDR1 WSHSY and CDR2 SAAADI. V lost 3 bases, J lost 5 bases, and 7 bases stayed unmatched. CDR3 DNA: TGCGCCAGCAGTGAAATCCTAGCGGGAGTAGACAATGAGCAGTTCTTC. Its translation is CASSEILAGVDNEQFF.

This clonotype was seen a handful of times. The V and J genes are TRBV5-4 and TRBJ1-1; TRBD1 aligns across 8 bases. V lost 1 base, J lost 2 bases, and 4 bases stayed unmatched. Germline V gene data show CDR1 as SGHNT and CDR2 as YYREEE (reference sequence). The CDR3 has 15 amino acids. DNA of the CDR3: TGTGCCAGCAGCTTGCAGGGGGCGCAAAACACTGAAGCTTTCTTT. This encodes CASSLQGAQNTEAFF. Based on the CDR3 plus reference TRBV5-4 and TRBJ1-1, the full variable domain is ETGVTQSPTHLIKTRGQQVTLRCSSQSGHNTVSWYQQALGQGPQFIFQYYREEENGRGNFPPRFSGLQFPNYSSELNVNALELDDSALYLCASSLQGAQNTEAFFGQGTRLTVV.

This clonotype was detected many times. The chain recombines TRBV7-8 with TRBJ2-2; D possibly corresponds to TRBD1 (5 bases). This CDR3 contains 14 residues. V was pared by 8 bases and J by 0 bases, with 10 bases between. CDR1 SGHVS and CDR2 FQNEAQ come from the germline V gene. Here the CDR3 reads CASCLRANTGELFF. In DNA, the CDR3 is TGTGCCAGCTGTCTCAGGGCGAACACCGGGGAGCTGTTTTTT.

About this clonotype itself: A much larger clone is a single base away; this may be a read error. The chain is built from TRBV29-1 and TRBJ1-2; D remains ambiguous. The germline gives CDR1 SQVTM, CDR2 ANQGSEA. The CDR3 runs 12 residues. CDR3 sequence: CSGELPTRGYTF. CDR3 bases: TGCAGCGGTGAACTTCCCACGCGTGGCTACACCTTC.

The CDR3, as DNA: TGCGCCAGCAGCCCCCGGGACGCCGGGAGGGATAGTATTCAGTACTTC. Its protein is CASSPRDAGRDSIQYF. This chain connects TRBV4-1 to TRBJ2-4, with 8 nucleotides matching TRBD2. Looked up from germline, CDR1 is MGHRA and CDR2 is YSYEKL. The trim removed 4 bases at V and 10 bases at J, leaving 15 bases unmatched. The CDR3 spans 16 residues.

The V gene is TRBV5-1, the J gene TRBJ2-7; tentative D call: TRBD1 (5 bases). CDR1 and CDR2 from the germline V gene are SGHRS and YFSETQ. CDR3 length equals 13 residues. Trimming took off 0 bases at V and 4 bases at J, with 8 bases between the two ends. DNA for the CDR3: TGCGCCAGCAGCTTGGAGACAGTTTACGAGCAGTACTTC. As protein: CASSLETVYEQYF.

Worth noting for this clonotype: A much larger clone sits a single nucleotide away, making a read error possible. This chain links TRBV10-2 with TRBJ1-1, with D tentatively TRBD1 (5 bases). The V gene lost 6 bases and the J gene lost 7 bases, with 12 bases spanning the gap. This CDR3 is 12 amino acids long. Germline CDR1 is WSHSY and CDR2 is SAAADI. The CDR3 DNA reads TGCGCCAGCAGGAGGGAGGGGAGTGAAGCTTTCTTT. Translating gives CASRREGSEAFF.

For this clonotype: Given a much more abundant clone one base away, this may be a read error. This chain's CDR3 is CASGPPTGQGYEQYF. The CDR3 nucleotides read TGTGCCAGCGGTCCCCCGACGGGACAGGGGTACGAGCAGTACTTC. This chain links TRBV6-5 with TRBJ2-7; the match to TRBD1 covers 10 bases. The germline gives CDR1 MNHEY, CDR2 SVGAGI. Trimming cost V 8 bases and J 4 bases; bases outside gene matches: 11. The CDR3 sequence is 15 residues long.

Concerning this clonotype itself: This may stem from a read error, because a much larger clone lies one nucleotide away. J is TRBJ1-3 and V is TRBV4-3, with D possibly TRBD1 on 6 matching bases. The V end lost 5 bases, the J end lost 3 bases, and 14 bases lay between the germline ends. The CDR3 runs 15 residues. CDR1 is LGHNA and CDR2 is YSLEER in the germline V gene. The CDR3 DNA sequence: TGCGCCAGCAGCGGGGACATGGGAGATGGAAACACCATATATTTT. Its translation: CASSGDMGDGNTIYF.

This clonotype was observed at least ten times. This chain connects TRBV12-3 or TRBV12-4 to TRBJ1-4; 9 nucleotides line up with TRBD1. V trimming: 6 bases; J trimming: 0 bases; junction bases outside the gene matches: 5. The CDR3 length is 16 residues. DNA of the CDR3: TGTGCCAGCAGCCCTGGACAGGGGACAACTAATGAAAAACTGTTTTTT. Protein: CASSPGQGTTNEKLFF.

With respect to this clonotype: A single base separates this from a much larger clone, so it may be a read error. V gene TRBV7-9 combines with J gene TRBJ2-3; D possibly matches TRBD1 or TRBD2 (5 bases each). Germline V lookup: CDR1 SEHNR, CDR2 FQNEAQ (reference sequence). The CDR3 sequence is 17 residues long. For the CDR3, the DNA is TGTGTCAGCAGACCGAAAATACCTCGGGGCTTCACAGATACGCAGTATTTT. Its translation is CVSRPKIPRGFTDTQYF.

V gene TRBV7-9 combines with J gene TRBJ2-2, with TRBD2 as a possible D gene (6 bases). The germline V gene encodes CDR1 SEHNR and CDR2 FQNEAQ (reference sequence). The CDR3 is 16 residues long. The germline V and J ends were trimmed by 6 bases and 7 bases, with 21 bases remaining between them. Here the CDR3 DNA reads TGTGCCAGCAGTTCCACTGGCGGGGCGCGGAGCGGGGAGCTGTTTTTT. It specifies CASSSTGGARSGELFF.

As to this clonotype: A junction end diverges from the germline sequence, so it may reflect a read error. This chain links TRBV6-5 with TRBJ2-1, with 7 bases aligning to TRBD2. CDR3 length equals 15 residues. Germline V gene lookup returns CDR1 MNHEY and CDR2 SVGAGI. CDR3 sequence reads: CASSPSAGRYNEEFF. The CDR3 DNA sequence: TGTGCCAGCAGTCCCTCGGCCGGGAGGTACAATGAGGAGTTCTTC.

The rearrangement links TRBV14 to TRBJ1-2, with D possibly matching TRBD1 (5 bases). This CDR3 is built from 15 residues. Trimming removed 4 bases from V and 4 bases from J, with 16 bases in between. Germline V gives CDR1 SGHDN, CDR2 FVKESK. The CDR3 spells CASSPLGRRLYGYTF. In DNA, the CDR3 is TGTGCCAGCAGCCCTTTGGGACGAAGGCTCTATGGCTACACCTTC.

Points on this clonotype: This may be a read error: a much more frequent sequence differs by one nucleotide. The CDR3 DNA follows: TGCAGCCTTGACGGGGCCTACGAGCAGTACTTC. Protein sequence: CSLDGAYEQYF. This rearrangement joins TRBV29-1 to TRBJ2-7; tentatively, D is TRBD2 (5 bases). Germline CDR1 reads SQVTM; CDR2 reads ANQGSEA. The CDR3 extends over 11 amino acids.

This clonotype was seen ten or more times. The rearrangement uses TRBV11-2 and TRBJ2-1, with D unclear. Germline loops: CDR1 SGHAT, CDR2 FQNNGV. V was shortened by 0 bases and J by 4 bases, with 13 bases between the two germline ends. This CDR3 contains 16 residues. The DNA of the CDR3 is TGTGCCAGCAGCTTAGATCGCCAGCACACGTACAATGAGCAGTTCTTC. Translated: CASSLDRQHTYNEQFF.

This chain joins TRBV28 and TRBJ1-4; tentatively, D is TRBD1 (6 bases). The CDR3 is 11 amino acids. The V gene lost 10 bases and the J gene lost 12 bases, with 15 bases spanning the gap. The V gene's germline CDR1 is MDHEN and CDR2 SYDVKM. CDR3 in DNA: TGTGCCAACAGATGGGGGGGCGAACTGTTTTTT. Protein: CANRWGGELFF.

About this clonotype itself: An end of the junction does not agree with germline; a read error may underlie this. The rearrangement joins TRBV6-6 to TRBJ2-7, with unresolved D. This CDR3 is built from 15 residues. Per germline, CDR1 MNHNY and CDR2 SVGAGI (reference sequence). The CDR3 loop reads CASSPRITMRSEQNF. CDR3 nucleotide sequence: TGTGCCAGCAGCCCTAGGATAACCATGCGGAGCGAGCAGAACTTC.

The chain is built from TRBV28 and TRBJ2-1; TRBD2 might be the D (6 bases). The length of the CDR3 is 12 residues. Germline V gene sequence: CDR1 MDHEN, CDR2 SYDVKM. V was pared by 9 bases and J by 10 bases, with 16 bases between. The chain's CDR3 is CASNTGGQEQFF. CDR3 bases: TGTGCCAGTAATACCGGAGGGCAGGAGCAGTTCTTC.